Following are 20 T cell receptor beta chains from one sample sequenced in a study of cytomegalovirus exposure and HLA in healthy donors. The PCR contained 60 Vbeta and 13 Jbeta primers. Profiled with immunoSEQ multiplex PCR; TCRdb holds only in-frame clones, not every one. The sample lists under 200,000 clones, 81% occurring once. The specimen sequenced was PBMCs. Source of these receptors: a woman younger than 35 in good health and CMV-seronegative.

This chain uses TRBV18 with TRBJ1-3; 10 bases agree with TRBD1. The J segment lost 1 base and the V segment lost 4 bases, leaving 7 bases of the junction unmatched. This CDR3 contains 17 residues. Germline values: CDR1 KGHSH, CDR2 LQKENI. CDR3 nucleotides: TGTGCCAGCTCACTCAACCGACAGGGGGCTTCTGGAAACACCATATATTTT. It yields the protein CASSLNRQGASGNTIYF.

V usage is TRBV2 and J usage is TRBJ1-1, with 7 bases fitting TRBD1. Losses at the gene ends were 5 bases for V and 0 bases for J; bases not matched to a gene: 12. Germline assignment: CDR1 SNHLY and CDR2 FYNNEI. The CDR3 extends over 17 amino acids. The CDR3 protein is CASSTPRDRLLNTEAFF. The CDR3 DNA follows: TGTGCCAGCAGTACTCCCCGGGACAGACTTTTGAACACTGAAGCTTTCTTT.

In its sample, this clone was seen a few times. This sequence joins TRBV6-6 and TRBJ1-5; maybe TRBD1 (5 bases). V lost 7 bases to trimming and J lost 4 bases, with 14 bases between them. The CDR3 contains 14 residues. Germline CDR1 and CDR2: MNHNY and SVGAGI (reference sequence). The CDR3 DNA is TGTGCCAGCACTCCGACAGTTTATAATCAGCCCCAGCATTTT. This sequence encodes CASTPTVYNQPQHF.

The chain recombines TRBV7-9 with TRBJ2-1; tentatively, D is TRBD1 (6 bases). The CDR3 covers 15 residues. V was pared by 1 base and J by 5 bases, with 12 bases between. Germline CDR1 is SEHNR and CDR2 is FQNEAQ (reference sequence). CDR3 sequence (DNA): TGTGCCAGCAGCTTAGTCTATTGGGGGCACAATGAGCAGTTCTTC. Protein product: CASSLVYWGHNEQFF.

The J gene is TRBJ2-1, the V gene TRBV5-8; possible D gene TRBD2, 6 bases. V lost 5 bases and J lost 9, with 18 bases in between. The germline V gene encodes CDR1 SGHTS and CDR2 YDEGEE. There are 14 residues in the CDR3. CDR3 region: CASRDPVVAAEQFF. CDR3 DNA: TGTGCCAGCAGGGACCCGGTGGTAGCGGCTGAGCAGTTCTTC.

J is TRBJ2-1 and V is TRBV7-3; maybe TRBD2 (6 bases). V was pared by 4 bases and J by 2 bases, with 9 bases between. Looked up from germline, CDR1 is SGHTA and CDR2 is FQGTGA. The CDR3 totals 14 residues. In DNA form, the CDR3 reads TGTGCCAGCAGCTACGGAGGGACCTACAATGAGCAGTTCTTC. Its protein is CASSYGGTYNEQFF.

This sequence joins TRBV5-4 and TRBJ2-5; D uncertain. Trimming left V 0 bases short and J 3 bases short, with 9 bases between. The germline CDR1 and CDR2 sequences are SGHNT and YYREEE (reference sequence). CDR3 length: 14 amino acids. DNA of the CDR3: TGTGCCAGCAGCTTGGCGAACCAGGAAGAGACCCAGTACTTC. This gives the protein CASSLANQEETQYF.

This clone was counted a single time. The V and J genes are TRBV5-1 and TRBJ1-2; 11 nucleotides agree with TRBD1. The CDR3 extends over 17 amino acids. CDR1 and CDR2 from the germline V gene are SGHRS and YFSETQ. J gave up 0 bases and V 0 bases, and 4 bases lay outside the gene matches. In nucleotides, the CDR3 is TGCGCCAGCAGCTTGGTTAGGACAGGGGGCACTAACTATGGCTACACCTTC. This sequence encodes CASSLVRTGGTNYGYTF.

This rearrangement joins TRBV27 to TRBJ2-1; D ambiguous. This CDR3 has 13 residues. V dropped 8 bases and J dropped 4 bases, with 12 bases sitting between them. Per germline, CDR1 MNHEY and CDR2 SMNVEV (reference sequence). CDR3 DNA sequence: TGTGCCAGCCTGTCTCTCCTTTACAATGAGCAGTTCTTC. This encodes CASLSLLYNEQFF.

The gene calls are TRBV7-9 and TRBJ1-3, with D possibly matching TRBD1 (5 bases). Germline V CDR1 and CDR2: SEHNR, FQNEAQ (reference sequence). Trimming left V 4 bases short and J 0 bases short, with 16 bases between. The CDR3 totals 17 residues. CDR3 DNA sequence: TGTGCCAGCAGCTCCACTTTGACAGCGAGCTCTGGAAACACCATATATTTT. Translated, it gives CASSSTLTASSGNTIYF.

The chain has TRBV4-1 and TRBJ2-7, with 7 bases lining up with TRBD1. Germline CDR1 and CDR2: MGHRA and YSYEKL. The ends lost 0 bases at V and 4 bases at J; junction bases unmatched: 3. This CDR3 is 14 amino acids long. In nucleotides, the CDR3 is TGCGCCAGCAGCCAAGATGTCAGGGGGTACGAGCAGTACTTC. It yields the protein CASSQDVRGYEQYF.

The V gene is TRBV6-1, the J gene TRBJ2-2, with 8 bases aligning to TRBD2. The trim removed 3 bases at V and 6 bases at J, leaving 6 bases unmatched. This CDR3 comprises 15 residues. Germline CDR1 and CDR2: MNHNS and SASEGT. CDR3: CASSESGSWAGELFF. The CDR3 DNA reads as TGTGCCAGCAGTGAGAGCGGGAGTTGGGCCGGGGAGCTGTTTTTT.

The chain employs TRBV5-1 and TRBJ1-2; no clear D gene. V gave up 3 bases and J gave up 0 bases, with 12 bases separating them. Germline loops: CDR1 SGHRS, CDR2 YFSETQ. There are 15 residues in the CDR3. The CDR3 here is CASSSWTGANYGYTF. The CDR3 DNA sequence: TGCGCCAGCAGCTCATGGACTGGGGCTAACTATGGCTACACCTTC.

The genes are TRBV2 and TRBJ1-1; possible D gene TRBD1, 5 bases. The CDR3 runs to 11 residues. Trimming took off 6 bases at V and 6 bases at J, with 8 bases between the two ends. Germline CDR1 reads SNHLY; CDR2 reads FYNNEI. CDR3 in DNA: TGTGCCAGCAGAAGGGGTCCTGAAGCTTTCTTT. This gives the protein CASRRGPEAFF.

The J gene is TRBJ2-7, the V gene TRBV28, with 9 bases matching TRBD1. With V trimmed by 10 bases and J by 2 bases, 6 bases remained unmatched. Germline CDR1 MDHEN, CDR2 SYDVKM. This CDR3 spans 13 amino acids. CDR3 amino acids: CATQGQGPYEQYF. The CDR3 nucleotides read TGTGCCACACAAGGACAGGGGCCCTACGAGCAGTACTTC. Full variable domain (remainder filled in from reference TRBV28 and TRBJ2-7): DVKVTQSSRYLVKRTGEKVFLECVQDMDHENMFWYRQDPGLGLRLIYFSYDVKMKEKGDIPEGYSVSREKKERFSLILESASTNQTSMYLCATQGQGPYEQYFGPGTRLTVT.

The chain recombines TRBV2 with TRBJ1-6, with D possibly TRBD1 on 5 matching bases. The CDR3 covers 14 residues. V lost 5 bases and J 9 bases, leaving 14 bases between the germline ends. Germline lookup yields CDR1 SNHLY and CDR2 FYNNEI. CDR3 protein: CASSQRQGSSPLHF. The CDR3 bases are TGTGCCAGCAGTCAACGGCAGGGATCTTCACCCCTCCACTTT. Complete variable domain (other parts from reference TRBV2 and TRBJ1-6): EPEVTQTPSHQVTQMGQEVILRCVPISNHLYFYWYRQILGQKVEFLVSFYNNEISEKSEIFDDQFSVERPDGSNFTLKIRSTKLEDSAMYFCASSQRQGSSPLHFGNGTRLTVT.

The V call is TRBV6-6, the J call TRBJ2-5, with 7 bases aligning to TRBD1. The DNA end is more similar to TRBJ2-7, so the J call may be wrong. This CDR3 contains 12 residues. Germline V gives CDR1 MNHNY, CDR2 SVGAGI (reference sequence). The CDR3 sequence is CASTGQNYEQYF. The CDR3 DNA reads TGTGCCAGCACGGGACAGAATTACGAGCAGTACTTC.

This clone occurred a few times. The CDR3 region is CASGRDRWNYNSPLHF. The CDR3 DNA sequence: TGTGCCAGCGGCCGGGACAGGTGGAACTATAATTCACCCCTCCACTTT. V and J are TRBV28 and TRBJ1-6; TRBD1 matches 8 bases. The germline gives CDR1 MDHEN, CDR2 SYDVKM. The CDR3 has 16 residues. J lost 3 bases, V lost 8 bases, and 9 bases had no gene match.

The chain links TRBV5-4 to TRBJ1-2; D perhaps matches TRBD1 (5 bases). The germline V gene has CDR1 SGHNT and CDR2 YYREEE (reference sequence). The CDR3 covers 14 residues. Trimming left V 4 bases short and J 6 bases short, with 16 bases between. The CDR3 DNA follows: TGTGCCAGCAGCCCTCCGAACAGGTTAAATGGCTACACCTTC. Residues: CASSPPNRLNGYTF.

V gene TRBV27 combines with J gene TRBJ2-5; no reliable D call. The germline CDR1 and CDR2 sequences are MNHEY and SMNVEV (reference sequence). This CDR3 has 13 amino acids. Trimming took 6 bases from V and 5 from J, leaving 13 bases between them. The chain's CDR3 is CASSRSARETQYF. The DNA of the CDR3 is TGTGCCAGCAGCCGGTCCGCTCGGGAGACCCAGTACTTC.